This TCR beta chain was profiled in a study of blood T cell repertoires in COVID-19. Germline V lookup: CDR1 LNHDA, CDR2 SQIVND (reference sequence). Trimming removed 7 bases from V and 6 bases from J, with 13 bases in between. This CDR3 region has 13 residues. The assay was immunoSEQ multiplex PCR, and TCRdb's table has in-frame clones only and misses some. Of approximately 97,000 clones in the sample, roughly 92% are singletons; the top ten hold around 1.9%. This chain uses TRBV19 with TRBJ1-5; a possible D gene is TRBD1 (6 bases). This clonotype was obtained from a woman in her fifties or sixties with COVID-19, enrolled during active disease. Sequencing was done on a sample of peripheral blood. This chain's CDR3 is CASTSQGTQPQHF. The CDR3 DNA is TGTGCCAGTACCTCACAGGGAACTCAGCCCCAGCATTTT.